This T cell receptor beta chain was profiled in a study of siplizumab effects on memory and regulatory T cells. Notes on this clone: Its antigen is not known.

The CDR3 runs to 15 residues. The germline V gene encodes CDR1 SNHLY and CDR2 FYNNEI. The V gene end was trimmed by 6 bases and the J gene end by 4 bases; junction bases not matched to a gene: 5. TCR templates, 75,000 to 100,000 per sample, were assayed. TCRdb's copy holds only in-frame clones and misses some; the assay was immunoSEQ multiplex PCR. The sample yields roughly 25,000 clones, 80% to 90% seen once. The study's findings and limits: Assignment to unstimulated subsets succeeded for only a minor fraction of the alloreactive clones. Alloreactive sequences traceable to unstimulated CD4+ memory cells were significantly reduced by siplizumab. Naive T cells, seemingly more diverse than memory cells, seemed major alloresponse contributors.

Sequenced: memory CD4+ T cells sorted from blood. This clonotype was obtained from a human donor in good health. The rearrangement joins TRBV2 to TRBJ2-1, with 11 bases aligning to TRBD2. This CDR3 is CASRRLAGQYNEQFF. The CDR3 bases are TGTGCCAGCAGGAGACTAGCGGGACAGTACAATGAGCAGTTCTTC.